This T cell receptor beta chain was recorded in a study of shared clonotypes between healthy human individuals. Points from the study as a whole: Sampling included only blood; tissue repertoires likely differ.

Original data processing: Without quality scores, immunoSEQ junctional reads could not be filtered like full-length reads. This table comes from immunoSEQ multiplex PCR, and its TCRdb copy is limited to in-frame clones, with some not included. V and J calls and clone size are given by that table; D and trimming were obtained from the DNA. The table lists 98,000 or so clones, about 70% of them singletons. The CDR3 covers 14 residues. The germline gives CDR1 SGHRS, CDR2 YFSETQ. V was shortened by 0 bases and J by 6 bases, with 12 bases between the two germline ends. On this clone: Its antigen is unidentified.

This chain links TRBV5-1 with TRBJ1-1; the D gene is possibly TRBD1 (6 bases). The origin of this receptor is a woman aged 30 to 39 in good health. Sequencing was done on a sample of memory CD8+ T cells sorted from blood. Described subset: CD45RO+ cells pooled with CCR7-negative TemRA cells. CDR3 coding DNA: TGCGCCAGCAGCTTGGATGTCAGGGGAGCTGAAGCTTTCTTT. Translating gives CASSLDVRGAEAFF.